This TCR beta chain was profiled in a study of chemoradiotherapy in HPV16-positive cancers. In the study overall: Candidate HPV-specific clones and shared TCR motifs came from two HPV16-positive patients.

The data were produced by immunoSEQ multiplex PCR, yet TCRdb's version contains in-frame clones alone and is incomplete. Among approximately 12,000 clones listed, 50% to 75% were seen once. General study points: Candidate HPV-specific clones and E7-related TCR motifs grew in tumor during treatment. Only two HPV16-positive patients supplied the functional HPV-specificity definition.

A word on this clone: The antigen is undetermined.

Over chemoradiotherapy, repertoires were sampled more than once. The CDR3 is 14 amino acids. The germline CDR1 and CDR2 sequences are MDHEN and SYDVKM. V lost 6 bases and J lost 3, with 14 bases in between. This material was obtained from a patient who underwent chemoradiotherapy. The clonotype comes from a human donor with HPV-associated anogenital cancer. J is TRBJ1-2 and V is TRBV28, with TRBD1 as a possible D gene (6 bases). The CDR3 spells CASSEIGGHYGYTF. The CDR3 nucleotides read TGTGCCAGCAGCGAGATAGGGGGTCACTATGGCTACACCTTC.